This T cell receptor (beta chain) stems from a study of T cells in Graves' hyperthyroidism and ophthalmopathy. The wider study: Any treatment followed the collection of peripheral blood at initial diagnosis.

TCR beta CDR3 sequences were amplified from RNA transcripts. Initially, a first-round RT-PCR of the TCR CDR3 employed the HTBI primer set. TCRdb analysed the multiplex PCR reads with MiXCR anew, one entry per CDR3 protein. The table includes fewer than 450,000 distinct CDR3 sequences, 17% detected once. Uncontrolled infection, other autoimmune disease, pregnancy or lactation barred patients from enrollment. Extraction of PBMCs used approximately 10 ml of fresh peripheral blood. The V and J ends lost 2 bases and 6 bases respectively, with 9 bases between them. CDR3 length: 13 amino acids. Per the germline V gene, CDR1 is LGHDT and CDR2 is YNNKEL (reference sequence). This clonotype was counted ten times or more. Antigen specificity is unknown. Study outcomes and limitations: Blood also contained most expanded thyroid clonotypes above 0.001.

This TCR was sampled from a woman between 25 and 40 years old with Graves' hyperthyroidism that later progressed to Graves' ophthalmopathy. Input material: blood. The chain couples TRBV3-1 to TRBJ2-3; D call uncertain. The CDR3 sequence is CASSQLLKDTQYF. CDR3 DNA sequence: TGTGCCAGCAGCCAACTACTAAAGGATACGCAGTATTTT.